This T cell receptor beta chain derives from a study of blood T cell repertoires in COVID-19 (dated by TCRdb to 2019 to 2021). Regarding the complete study: Samples covering the acute and convalescent phases of COVID-19 were provided by collaborators in the United States, Italy and Spain. A de-identified subject ID, COVID-19 status, age in years and sex were almost always included in the sample metadata. The samples were drawn from the first 160 participants of the ongoing ImmuneRACE study and from under 1,500 subjects provided by 6 global collaborators. The material from the prospective study consisted of cDNA or gDNA derived from T cells, B-cell-depleted T cells, or PBMCs. The repertoires were released in a freely available public database meant as a resource for research on the immune response to SARS-CoV-2. Where HLA class I and class II types were available, the types were taken from metadata supplied by the sample provider, not from assay-based typing. Subjects who had been exposed to COVID-19, were actively infected with it, or had recovered from it provided the deeply sampled blood TCRbeta repertoires that made up the dataset. Beyond this particular receptor, the publication reports: The quantity of clinical and demographic metadata differed by source and by participant and was supplied without curation.

Another Seattle source contributed samples from volunteer blood donors who had recovered from COVID-19. Collaborating institutions collected whole blood in K2EDTA tubes following their own protocols. For TCRbeta analysis, collaborator samples were shipped as frozen whole blood, as isolated PBMCs, or as DNA extracted from either sample type. A word on this clone: Its target antigen remains unknown. No much larger clonotype is one base removed from it; base qualities were not supplied.

Taken from cysteine to phenylalanine, the CDR3 has 17 residues. The kept DNA is CDR3 alone, 51 bases in frame from the first base. V is pruned by 4 bases and J by 2 bases, leaving 11 bases of the junction without a gene match. The germline V gene (reference sequence) specifies SGHNT as CDR1 and YYREEE as CDR2. TCRbeta CDR3 regions were amplified from genomic DNA using the immunoSEQ Assay, a bias-controlled multiplex PCR. The paper's data handling went like this. The number of nucleated cells in each sample was estimated by amplification of reference gene primers within the assay. Sequence reads were collapsed and filtered to measure the absolute abundance of every unique TCRbeta CDR3 rearrangement. For each sample, productive Simpson clonality was calculated as the square root of Simpson's diversity index across productive rearrangements. In TCRdb, the immuneACCESS table is reduced to in-frame sequences with V and J assigned. These tables do not hold every clone; where another copy was compared, an unresolved V gene accounts for under half, and the others remain unexplained. The V and J calls and the clone size are those of that table, but D and trimming were determined from the DNA. The sample includes some 240,000 clones, with around 80% observed a single time. In total, the top ten clones hold approximately 1.3% of the sample.

The receptor chain draws on TRBV5-4 and TRBJ1-2; the central 10 bases match TRBD1. Sequenced sample: peripheral blood. The clonotype originates from a woman between 40 and 50 years old who had recovered from COVID-19. The sequenced DNA is TGTGCCAGCAGCCCAGGGACAGGGGCCGGGATGAACTATGGCTACACCTTC. This codes for CASSPGTGAGMNYGYTF.